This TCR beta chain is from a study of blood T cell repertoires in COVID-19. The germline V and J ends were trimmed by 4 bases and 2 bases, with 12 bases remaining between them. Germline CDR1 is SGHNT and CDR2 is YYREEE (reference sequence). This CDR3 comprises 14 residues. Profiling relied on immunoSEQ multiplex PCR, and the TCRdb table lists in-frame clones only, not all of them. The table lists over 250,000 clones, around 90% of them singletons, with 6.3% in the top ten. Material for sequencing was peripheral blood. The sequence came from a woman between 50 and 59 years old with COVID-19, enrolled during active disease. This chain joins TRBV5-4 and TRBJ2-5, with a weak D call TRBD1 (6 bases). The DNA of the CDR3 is TGTGCCAGCAGCCCGGACAGACTACAAGAGACCCAGTACTTC. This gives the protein CASSPDRLQETQYF.